The rows below give T cell receptor beta chains drawn from one sample of a study of blood T cell repertoires in COVID-19. Using immunoSEQ multiplex PCR, the repertoire was profiled, and TCRdb retains in-frame clones only, with some absent. Counted here are 250,000 to 350,000 clones, more than 75% occurring once; the ten biggest clones make up approximately 2%. Sequencing was done on a sample of PBMCs or T cells enriched from blood (not recorded which). The receptors originated from a woman aged 55-69 years in a cohort exposed to, infected with or recovered from COVID-19 (not recorded which). Each CDR3 is given with its conserved first and last residue. The D gene is left open where the match is weak. Some rows mark clone size as missing; the rest say once, few, many or name a class of expanded clone.

d_call	clone_size	v_call	j_call	cdr3_aa	cdr3_nt
NA	NA	TRBV6-2/TRBV6-3	TRBJ2-4	CASSPIDRLAKNIQYF	TGTGCCAGCAGCCCTATCGACAGATTAGCCAAAAACATTCAGTACTTC
TRBD1	NA	TRBV9	TRBJ2-5	CASSEGTGAETQYF	TGTGCCAGCAGCGAAGGGACAGGGGCAGAGACCCAGTACTTC
TRBD1	NA	TRBV9	TRBJ1-1	CASSVSRGPMNTEAFF	TGTGCCAGCAGCGTGAGCAGGGGGCCAATGAACACTGAAGCTTTCTTT
TRBD1	NA	TRBV28	TRBJ2-7	CASGTGGYEQYF	TGTGCCAGTGGGACAGGTGGCTACGAGCAGTACTTC
TRBD2	few	TRBV6-2/TRBV6-3	TRBJ2-3	CASSPRPTSASTDTQYF	TGTGCCAGCAGTCCCAGGCCGACTAGCGCCAGCACAGATACGCAGTATTTT
NA	NA	TRBV28	TRBJ2-7	CASSLASTLARYEQYF	TGTGCCAGCAGTTTAGCCTCGACACTGGCTCGCTACGAGCAGTACTTC
NA	once	TRBV29-1	TRBJ2-7	CSGGHTYEQYF	TGCAGCGGTGGACACACCTACGAGCAGTACTTC
TRBD2	NA	TRBV7-9	TRBJ2-1	CASSRRGLAEINEQFF	TGTGCCAGCAGCAGGCGGGGACTAGCGGAGATTAATGAGCAGTTCTTC
NA	NA	TRBV7-2	TRBJ2-5	CASSRVNFGLGETQYF	TGTGCCAGCAGCAGAGTAAACTTTGGGCTGGGAGAGACCCAGTACTTC
TRBD2	NA	TRBV25-1	TRBJ2-1	CASSEWGKGRAPYNEQFF	TGTGCCAGCAGTGAATGGGGTAAAGGGAGGGCCCCCTACAATGAGCAGTTCTTC
NA	NA	TRBV29-1	TRBJ2-3	CSVVRNEPTDTQYF	TGCAGCGTTGTGCGGAACGAACCCACAGATACGCAGTATTTT